The 14 T cell receptor beta chains given below trace back to one sample, sequenced in a study of CD8 T cells in Susac syndrome. Random hexamers were used to reverse transcribe an amount of about 0.45 to 1 ug RNA. TCRdb recomputed calls from the immunoSEQ multiplex PCR reads with MiXCR, one row per CDR3 protein. The table shows hundreds of thousands of distinct CDR3 sequences, with around 93% occurring only once. The sample taken for sequencing was CD4+ T cells from PBMCs. The receptor set was obtained from a human donor with multiple sclerosis.

The chain employs TRBV20-1 and TRBJ2-5; 10 bases fit TRBD2. Per the germline V gene, CDR1 is DFQATT and CDR2 is SNEGSKA (reference sequence). V was clipped by 5 bases and J by 4 bases; unmatched bases: 10. CDR3 size: 15 residues. The DNA of the CDR3 is TGCAGTGCTCTCGAACCCAGCGGGAGGGGAGAGACCCAGTACTTC. This encodes CSALEPSGRGETQYF.

This chain connects TRBV10-2 to TRBJ2-2; D is possibly TRBD2 (6 bases). Per the germline V gene, CDR1 is WSHSY and CDR2 is SAAADI. The CDR3 has 14 residues. V lost 4 bases and J lost 3, with 9 bases in between. CDR3 nucleotide sequence: TGCGCCAGCAGTGTTAGCGGTGACACCGGGGAGCTGTTTTTT. Translated: CASSVSGDTGELFF.

The genes are TRBV3-1 and TRBJ1-5; D possibly corresponds to TRBD1 (6 bases). V gave up 4 bases and J gave up 2 bases, with 18 bases separating them. This CDR3 contains 17 residues. Germline V gene data show CDR1 as LGHDT and CDR2 as YNNKEL (reference sequence). In nucleotides, the CDR3 is TGTGCCAGCAGCCGAAGACCGGCCAGGGGCGGCAATCAGCCCCAGCATTTT. Translation gives CASSRRPARGGNQPQHF. The variable domain in full, completed from reference TRBV3-1 and TRBJ1-5, reads DTAVSQTPKYLVTQMGNDKSIKCEQNLGHDTMYWYKQDSKKFLKIMFSYNNKELIINETVPNRFSPKSPDKAHLNLHINSLELGDSAVYFCASSRRPARGGNQPQHFGDGTRLSIL.

The rearrangement links TRBV20-1 to TRBJ1-2; maybe TRBD1 (6 bases). V lost 3 bases and J lost 8, with 19 bases in between. This CDR3 contains 14 residues. In germline, CDR1 is DFQATT, CDR2 SNEGSKA (reference sequence). The CDR3 DNA is TGCAGTGCTAGTGGGGTCGTGGGGGCGGCGGGCTACACCTTC. Protein product: CSASGVVGAAGYTF.

This chain joins TRBV19 and TRBJ1-5; 7 positions match TRBD1. The CDR3 is made up of 14 amino acids. V was clipped by 4 bases and J by 5 bases; unmatched bases: 5. Germline CDR1 LNHDA, CDR2 SQIVND (reference sequence). The CDR3 sequence is CASSTGQVYQPQHF. The CDR3, as DNA: TGTGCCAGTAGTACCGGACAGGTATATCAGCCCCAGCATTTT.

This chain uses TRBV2 with TRBJ1-6; 8 bases are a match to TRBD1. The length of the CDR3 is 15 residues. CDR1 and CDR2 from the germline V gene are SNHLY and FYNNEI. V gave up 4 bases and J gave up 9 bases; unmatched junction bases: 8. The CDR3 region is CASSVNRGTGSPLHF. CDR3 DNA: TGTGCCAGCAGTGTAAACAGGGGGACTGGTTCACCCCTCCACTTT.

The chain carries TRBV6-2 or TRBV6-3 and TRBJ2-3; tentative D call: TRBD2 (5 bases). CDR1 MNHEY and CDR2 SVGEGT come from the germline V gene. The CDR3 loop spans 14 amino acids. Trimming cost V 2 bases and J 2 bases, with 8 bases left between them. The CDR3 sequence: CASSYRRATDTQYF. The DNA for the CDR3 is TGTGCCAGCAGTTACCGGCGGGCCACAGATACGCAGTATTTT.

V gene TRBV19 combines with J gene TRBJ2-1, with TRBD2 matching over 11 bases. V shed 6 bases, J shed 3 bases, and the junction held 1 base outside the gene matches. The CDR3 loop spans 14 amino acids. Germline CDR1 and CDR2: LNHDA and SQIVND (reference sequence). The CDR3 here is CASRGLADYNEQFF. The CDR3 bases are TGTGCCAGTAGGGGACTAGCGGACTACAATGAGCAGTTCTTC.

This chain links TRBV18 with TRBJ1-2, with D possibly matching TRBD1 (5 bases). The CDR3 is made up of 13 amino acids. V was shortened by 5 bases and J by 5 bases, with 12 bases between the two germline ends. Germline V gives CDR1 KGHSH, CDR2 LQKENI. The CDR3 region has the DNA TGTGCCAGCTCAACCGGGACGGTTTATGGCTACACCTTC. Encoded protein: CASSTGTVYGYTF.

The genes are TRBV7-2 and TRBJ2-3; TRBD2 matches at 10 bases. Losses at the gene ends were 1 base for V and 0 bases for J; bases not matched to a gene: 7. Germline CDR1 SGHTA, CDR2 FQGNSA. The CDR3 is 18 amino acids. The CDR3: CASSLVGLAGASTDTQYF. The CDR3 DNA is TGTGCCAGCAGCTTAGTGGGGCTAGCGGGAGCTAGCACAGATACGCAGTATTTT. Variable domain in full (rest from reference TRBV7-2 and TRBJ2-3): GAGVSQSPSNKVTEKGKDVELRCDPISGHTALYWYRQSLGQGLEFLIYFQGNSAPDKSGLPSDRFSAERTGGSVSTLTIQRTQQEDSAVYLCASSLVGLAGASTDTQYFGPGTRLTVL.

The chain combines TRBV11-3 with TRBJ2-1; D not resolved. The CDR3 is 14 amino acids. Germline values: CDR1 SGHNT, CDR2 YENEEA. The V and J ends lost 5 bases and 7 bases respectively, with 15 bases between them. The CDR3 here is CASSLKIGYNEQFF. The CDR3, as DNA: TGTGCCAGCAGCCTGAAGATTGGGTATAATGAGCAGTTCTTC.

The V gene is TRBV28, the J gene TRBJ1-1; D unclear. This CDR3 contains 14 residues. V gave up 5 bases and J gave up 1 base, with 11 bases separating them. Germline lookup yields CDR1 MDHEN and CDR2 SYDVKM. CDR3 sequence reads: CASSKLRQNTEAFF. CDR3 nucleotides: TGTGCCAGCAGTAAGCTTAGACAGAACACTGAAGCTTTCTTT.

The V gene is TRBV19, the J gene TRBJ1-5; TRBD1 matches at 11 bases. This CDR3 region has 15 residues. CDR1 and CDR2 from the germline V gene are LNHDA and SQIVND (reference sequence). V dropped 7 bases and J dropped 7; count of bases not matched to a gene: 9. CDR3: CASTSGTGGWQPQHF. CDR3 bases: TGTGCCAGTACCTCCGGGACAGGGGGTTGGCAGCCCCAGCATTTT.

The V and J genes are TRBV25-1 and TRBJ2-3, with D perhaps TRBD2 (6 bases). CDR1 is MGHDK and CDR2 is SYGVNS in the germline V gene. Trimming removed 2 bases from V and 3 bases from J, with 12 bases in between. The CDR3 has 15 residues. CDR3 protein: CASSELGLPTDTQYF. CDR3 DNA sequence: TGTGCCAGCAGTGAACTAGGACTACCAACAGATACGCAGTATTTT.